A selection of T cell receptor beta chains follows, all from one sample in a study of blood T cell repertoires in COVID-19. Sequencing was performed with immunoSEQ multiplex PCR; in TCRdb, only in-frame clones are kept and a portion is missing. In the table there are roughly 150,000 clones, around 85% of which are singletons. The sample comprised peripheral blood. These receptors originate from a human donor in a cohort sampled during active COVID-19. The CDR3 runs from the conserved cysteine through the conserved F or W. Each record gives: clone size, D gene, CDR3 length, V gene, J gene, CDR3 DNA, CDR3 protein. D genes are given only for firm matches. Some rows mark clone size as missing; the rest say once, few, many or name a class of expanded clone.

>few|.|15|TRBV3-1/TRBV3-2|TRBJ1-4
TGTGCCAGCAGCCCTCAGGGAGGCGAGGTTGAAAAACTGTTTTTT
CASSPQGGEVEKLFF
>.|.|11|TRBV20-1|TRBJ1-1
TGCAGTGCTTACACAGGGACTGAAGCTTTCTTT
CSAYTGTEAFF
>.|TRBD2|16|TRBV4-3|TRBJ2-2
TGCGCCAGCAGCCCCCTCCTAGCGGGGAACACCGGGGAGCTGTTTTTT
CASSPLLAGNTGELFF
>.|TRBD2|18|TRBV9|TRBJ2-7
TGTGCCAGCAGTCAACTAGCGGGGGGGCAGTTTGATCGCTACGAGCAGTACTTC
CASSQLAGGQFDRYEQYF
>many|.|17|TRBV19|TRBJ2-7
TGTGCCAGTAGTACACGACAGGTCCCCGGGAAGTACTACGAGCAGTACTTC
CASSTRQVPGKYYEQYF
>.|TRBD1|14|TRBV7-6|TRBJ2-2
TGTGCCAGCAGCGACGACAGGGGCACCGGGGAGCTGTTTTTT
CASSDDRGTGELFF
>.|.|15|TRBV28|TRBJ2-7
TGTGCCAGCAGTTTCCCCGGCAGGGACTCCTACGAGCAGTACTTC
CASSFPGRDSYEQYF
>.|.|15|TRBV5-5|TRBJ1-3
TGTGCCAGCAGCTTGTTAACAAACTCTGGAAACACCATATATTTT
CASSLLTNSGNTIYF
>.|TRBD1|16|TRBV27|TRBJ2-3
TGTGCCAGCAGTACCCCGACAGGGCCCGACACAGATACGCAGTATTTT
CASSTPTGPDTDTQYF
>.|.|14|TRBV30|TRBJ1-2
TGTGCCTGGAGTGTACTAGGCAGAAACTATGGCTACACCTTC
CAWSVLGRNYGYTF
>.|.|13|TRBV2|TRBJ1-1
TGTGCCAGAACCCGGGGAGCGAACACTGAAGCTTTCTTT
CARTRGANTEAFF
>.|.|17|TRBV7-2|TRBJ1-1
TGTGCCAGCAGCCCCATGGGACACCTCATCATGAACACTGAAGCTTTCTTT
CASSPMGHLIMNTEAFF
>.|.|18|TRBV28|TRBJ2-7
TGTGCCAGCAGTCAAGACAGGCAGGCACGGGGCACCTCCTACGAGCAGTACTTC
CASSQDRQARGTSYEQYF
>.|.|15|TRBV7-2|TRBJ2-5
TGTGCCAGCAGCTTAAGTCCGGAGCCGCAAGAGACCCAGTACTTC
CASSLSPEPQETQYF
>.|.|14|TRBV7-3|TRBJ2-7
TGTGCCAGCAGCTTAGGTGGAGGGGCCGGCGAGCAGTACTTC
CASSLGGGAGEQYF
>.|TRBD2|17|TRBV4-1|TRBJ2-5
TGCGCCAGCAGCCAAGGAAATAGCGGGGGAGTCATGCAGACCCAGTACTTC
CASSQGNSGGVMQTQYF
>.|.|14|TRBV5-1|TRBJ1-5
TGCGCCAGCAGCTTGGGACAAATCAATCAGCCCCAGCATTTT
CASSLGQINQPQHF
>once|.|17|TRBV4-1|TRBJ2-7
TGCGCCAGCAGCCAAGAGGGCCCCGGGGGGCAGCCGTACGAGCAGTACTTC
CASSQEGPGGQPYEQYF
>.|TRBD1|16|TRBV11-3|TRBJ2-5
TGTGCCAGCAGCTTAATGCTGCGGGACAGGGGAGAGACCCAGTACTTC
CASSLMLRDRGETQYF
>.|TRBD1|14|TRBV7-9|TRBJ1-2
TGTGCCAGCAGCTCGGAGACAGGGCCCTATGGCTACACCTTC
CASSSETGPYGYTF
>.|TRBD1|15|TRBV9|TRBJ2-7
TGTGCCAGCAGCGTAGGGGGGACAGGACTCTACGAGCAGTACTTC
CASSVGGTGLYEQYF
>.|TRBD1|12|TRBV30|TRBJ2-1
TGTGCCTGGCAACAGGGGGCCGATGAGCAGTTCTTC
CAWQQGADEQFF
>.|TRBD1|15|TRBV30|TRBJ1-2
TGTGCCTGGAGCCAGGGGGCCTTCTCTAACTATGGCTACACCTTC
CAWSQGAFSNYGYTF
>once|TRBD1|15|TRBV5-1|TRBJ2-7
TGCGCCAGCAGAATGACAGGGGAAATCCGCTACGAGCAGTACTTC
CASRMTGEIRYEQYF
>.|.|13|TRBV12-3/TRBV12-4|TRBJ1-2
TGTGCCAGCAGTTTAACAGGGAGCTATGGCTACACCTTC
CASSLTGSYGYTF
>.|.|13|TRBV18|TRBJ1-3
TGTGCCAGCTCCGTCTCCTCTGGAAACACCATATATTTT
CASSVSSGNTIYF
>.|.|13|TRBV15|TRBJ1-2
TGTGCCACCAGCAGATTTCCGGAGAATGGCTACACCTTC
CATSRFPENGYTF
>.|.|13|TRBV11-3|TRBJ2-7
TGTGCCAGCAGCGGATTTGGCGGATACGAGCAGTACTTC
CASSGFGGYEQYF
>.|.|19|TRBV28|TRBJ1-5
TGTGCCAGCAGTTTATCCCCGGGCCTGGGGACAACTGGCAATCAGCCCCAGCATTTT
CASSLSPGLGTTGNQPQHF
>.|.|13|TRBV6-4|TRBJ1-1
TGTGCCAGCAGTGTCTCACAGCAGACTGAAGCTTTCTTT
CASSVSQQTEAFF
>.|TRBD1|14|TRBV28|TRBJ2-5
TGTGCCAGCAGTTTACGACAGGGGAGAGAGACCCAGTACTTC
CASSLRQGRETQYF
>.|.|14|TRBV10-3|TRBJ2-7
TGTGCCATCAGCGGAGGAAACCCCCCTTACGAGCAGTACTTC
CAISGGNPPYEQYF
>.|.|15|TRBV10-3|TRBJ1-1
TGTGCCATCAGTGAGTCGCGGGGGGCCGGGACTGAAGCTTTCTTT
CAISESRGAGTEAFF
>.|TRBD2|17|TRBV19|TRBJ2-3
TGTGCCAGTAGCTCCGGGACTAGCGGGAGAAGCGCAGATACGCAGTATTTT
CASSSGTSGRSADTQYF
>.|.|15|TRBV21-1|TRBJ1-1
TGTGCCAGCAGCAAAGTGACAGGAATGAACACTGAAGCTTTCTTT
CASSKVTGMNTEAFF
>.|.|14|TRBV28|TRBJ1-1
TGTGCCAGCAGTTTAGGGCAGATGAACACTGAAGCTTTCTTT
CASSLGQMNTEAFF
>.|.|13|TRBV9|TRBJ2-2
TGTGCCAGCACTAGGGCGGGGCCCGGGGAGCTGTTTTTT
CASTRAGPGELFF
>.|.|14|TRBV2|TRBJ1-4
TGTGCCAGCTCTACCTCCCGACCGGGTGAAAAACTGTTTTTT
CASSTSRPGEKLFF
>.|TRBD1|14|TRBV5-1|TRBJ1-2
TGCGCCAGCAGCTTGGGGACAGGGAACTATGGCTACACCTTC
CASSLGTGNYGYTF
>few|.|10|TRBV3-1/TRBV3-2|TRBJ2-7
TGTGCCAGCGGGAGCAGCGAGCAGTACTTC
CASGSSEQYF
>.|TRBD1|15|TRBV15|TRBJ2-7
TGTGCCACCAGCAGAGCTGGGACAGGGGGCCACGAGCAGTACTTC
CATSRAGTGGHEQYF
>.|.|12|TRBV29-1|TRBJ1-2
TGCAGCGTTGACCCGTTGGCCTATGGCTACACCTTC
CSVDPLAYGYTF
>.|.|11|TRBV28|TRBJ1-2
TGTGCCAGCAGTTCCTACAGGGAGGGGACCTTC
CASSSYREGTF
>.|TRBD1|15|TRBV5-1|TRBJ2-1
TGCGCCAGCAGCTTGGGACAGGGGAGTTACAATGAGCAGTTCTTC
CASSLGQGSYNEQFF
>.|TRBD1|16|TRBV5-5|TRBJ1-4
TGTGCCAGCAGCCCCAGGGGGTATGCAACTAATGAAAAACTGTTTTTT
CASSPRGYATNEKLFF
>.|.|15|TRBV6-5|TRBJ1-3
TGTGCCAGCAGTTACTCCGGGGACTCTGGAAACACCATATATTTT
CASSYSGDSGNTIYF
>.|.|17|TRBV15|TRBJ1-1
TGTGCCACCAGCAGAGGGCCCAGATGGGGCAGGAACACTGAAGCTTTCTTT
CATSRGPRWGRNTEAFF
>.|.|13|TRBV27|TRBJ2-3
TGTGCCAGCAGCCCACTAGCACCCGATACGCAGTATTTT
CASSPLAPDTQYF
>.|.|19|TRBV2|TRBJ1-3
TGTGCCAGCCGCAACCGCCTCAGGGGTCTACCCCCCTCTGGAAACACCATATATTTT
CASRNRLRGLPPSGNTIYF
>.|TRBD2|16|TRBV5-4|TRBJ2-2
TGTGCCAGCAGCCCGCGCGGGGGGGCGCGCGCCGGGGAGCTGTTTTTT
CASSPRGGARAGELFF
>.|.|15|TRBV9|TRBJ1-2
TGTGCCAGCAGCGTAGATCCTACTCTTGTCTATGGCTACACCTTC
CASSVDPTLVYGYTF
>.|TRBD2|14|TRBV19|TRBJ2-3
TGTGCCAGTAGCCCGGGAGGGGGTGCAGATACGCAGTATTTT
CASSPGGGADTQYF
>.|TRBD2|15|TRBV7-6|TRBJ2-7
TGTGCCAGCAGCTTAGAAGCGGGAGATCTCCACGAGCAGTACTTC
CASSLEAGDLHEQYF
>few|.|16|TRBV19|TRBJ1-1
TGTGCCAGTAGTATTCTCCCCCAGGGCATGAACACTGAAGCTTTCTTT
CASSILPQGMNTEAFF
>once|.|15|TRBV2|TRBJ1-3
TGTGCCAGCAACCCGACAGGAGACGCCGGAAACACCATATATTTT
CASNPTGDAGNTIYF
>.|TRBD2|15|TRBV7-9|TRBJ2-7
TGTGCCAGCAGCTTTGCGGGACTAGGAGGGAACGAGCAGTACTTC
CASSFAGLGGNEQYF
>.|.|11|TRBV5-1|TRBJ2-3
TGCGCCAGCAGATCAGTAGATACGCAGTATTTT
CASRSVDTQYF
>.|TRBD1|15|TRBV7-3|TRBJ2-7
TGTGCCAGCAGCTTAACTGGGACAGGGGGCGACGAGCAGTACTTC
CASSLTGTGGDEQYF
>.|TRBD1|15|TRBV11-3|TRBJ2-3
TGTGCCAGCAGCCCCTGGGACAGGGTGGCAGATACGCAGTATTTT
CASSPWDRVADTQYF
>.|.|13|TRBV6-5|TRBJ2-5
TGTGCCAGCAGCGTGCGGTTCCAAGAGACCCAGTACTTC
CASSVRFQETQYF